This T cell receptor (beta chain) was profiled in a study of PD-1 blockade in classical Hodgkin lymphoma. The sample's time point: cycle 4 day 1 (C4D1), after more than five weeks of nivolumab. Exposure to brentuximab vedotin varied, and each patient had relapsed following autologous stem cell transplantation. Germline CDR1 reads ENHRY; CDR2 reads SYGVKD. The germline V and J ends were trimmed by 4 bases and 4 bases, with 18 bases remaining between them. CDR3 length: 16 amino acids. This table comes from immunoSEQ multiplex PCR, and its TCRdb copy is limited to in-frame clones, with some not included. In the table there are 31,000 or so clones, roughly 76% of which are singletons.

The chain combines TRBV10-3 with TRBJ2-3, with D maybe TRBD2 (6 bases). The receptor was isolated from a human donor with classical Hodgkin lymphoma. The starting material was peripheral blood mononuclear cells (PBMCs), obtained before the fourth cycle of nivolumab. The CDR3 here is CAISGSLAGSPDTQYF. The CDR3 DNA follows: TGTGCCATCAGTGGGTCCCTTGCGGGGAGCCCAGATACGCAGTATTTT.